The rows below give T cell receptor beta chains drawn from one sample of a study of T cell repertoires in cytomegalovirus infection. TCRdb re-called the reads through MiXCR, storing one row per CDR3 protein. The table includes 200,000 to 300,000 distinct CDR3 sequences, about 13% detected once. The material sequenced was PBMCs. The receptor source for this set is a human donor in good health (CMV status not recorded). Some clones in this sample may be carry-over from other donors' samples. Each CDR3 is given with its conserved first and last residue. The D gene is left open where the match is weak. A row's size may be missing; if present it is once, few, many or a size class.

TRBJ2-1	few	TRBD2	TRBV19	TGTGCCAGTAGTATAGGGATTAGCGGGAGGAGCTCCTACAATGAGCAGTTCTTC	CASSIGISGRSSYNEQFF
TRBJ1-1	NA	NA	TRBV20-1	TGCAGTGCGCCAACCCTAAACACTGAAGCTTTCTTT	CSAPTLNTEAFF
TRBJ2-1	many	NA	TRBV7-9	TGTGCCAGCAGCCAGAGCTCCTACAATGAGCAGTTCTTC	CASSQSSYNEQFF
TRBJ2-3	many	NA	TRBV6-1	TGTGCCAGCTCAACGTGGGTGAGCACAGATACGCAGTATTTT	CASSTWVSTDTQYF
TRBJ1-1	few	NA	TRBV10-1	TGCGCCAGCAGTGAATGGGGCACTGAAGCTTTCTTT	CASSEWGTEAFF
TRBJ2-3	NA	TRBD2	TRBV7-9	TGTGCCAGCAGCTTACCGACTAGCGGGGTCTTGGATACGCAGTATTTT	CASSLPTSGVLDTQYF
TRBJ2-7	NA	NA	TRBV6-5	TGTGCCAGCAGTTACGGGGAGTCGAGAGCCTACGAGCAGTACTTC	CASSYGESRAYEQYF
TRBJ1-1	NA	NA	TRBV14	TGTGCCAGCAGCCGTGGGGGCAGGATGAGGGGTTCGGACACTGAAGCTTTCTTT	CASSRGGRMRGSDTEAFF
TRBJ1-1	few	TRBD1	TRBV5-4	TGTGCCAGCAGCTTACCGGGACAGCCGGCGAACACTGAAGCTTTCTTT	CASSLPGQPANTEAFF
TRBJ2-1	many	NA	TRBV7-9	TGTGCCAGCAGCTTAGGGTCGGGACGGAGTGGTGAGCAGTTCTTC	CASSLGSGRSGEQFF
TRBJ2-3	many	TRBD2	TRBV6-4	TGTGCCAGCAGTGACACTAGCGGGGGGGCAGATACGCAGTATTTT	CASSDTSGGADTQYF
TRBJ2-3	NA	TRBD2	TRBV2	TGTGCCAGCAGTGACCTTCTCAGGCGGGGGGCGCCCCGCACAGATACGCAGTATTTT	CASSDLLRRGAPRTDTQYF
TRBJ2-4	few	TRBD1	TRBV20-1	TGCAGTGTCAGACCGGGACAGCAAAACATTCAGTACTTC	CSVRPGQQNIQYF
TRBJ1-4	many	NA	TRBV6-1	TGTGCCAGCAGCGAACGGACCTCGCCCGAAAAACTGTTTTTT	CASSERTSPEKLFF
TRBJ1-6	NA	TRBD1	TRBV19	TGTGCCAGTGCGGACAGGGCAAATTCACCCCTCCACTTT	CASADRANSPLHF
TRBJ2-7	many	TRBD2	TRBV7-8	TGTGCCAGCAGCTTAACCGGGACTAGCAGCTCCTACGAGCAGTACTTC	CASSLTGTSSSYEQYF
TRBJ2-7	NA	NA	TRBV4-1	TGCGCCAGCAGCCAACCCCAGACCTACGAGCAGTACTTC	CASSQPQTYEQYF
TRBJ2-3	NA	TRBD2	TRBV6-2/TRBV6-3	TGTGCCAGCAGTTTCAGCGGGGCCAGCACAGATACGCAGTATTTT	CASSFSGASTDTQYF